One and the same sample provided the 12 T cell receptor beta chains below, sequenced in a study of T-cell reconstitution after alpha-beta-depleted transplantation in children. Unique molecular identifiers tagged the TCRbeta library. MiXCR was run by TCRdb on the PCR reads, yielding one entry per CDR3 protein. This repertoire shows 330,000 or so distinct CDR3 sequences, about 9.4% found once; its top ten account for 2% to 3%. The sequenced sample was PBMCs from the stem cell graft donor, obtained from the stem cell graft. These receptors came from a human donor who donated a stem cell graft to a child with acute lymphoblastic leukemia.

The J gene is TRBJ1-3, the V gene TRBV12-3 or TRBV12-4; D not certain. The CDR3 has 14 amino acids. CDR3 amino acids: CAGGRTPSGNTIYF. The DNA for the CDR3 is TGTGCGGGAGGGAGGACCCCCTCGGGAAACACCATATATTTT.

This clonotype occurred a few times. CDR3 bases: TGCAGTGCTAGCAATTGGCTAGCGGGATCGGGTGGGGAGCTGTTTTTT. Translated: CSASNWLAGSGGELFF. The chain carries TRBV20-1 and TRBJ2-2; 9 bases fit TRBD2. Germline V CDR1 and CDR2: DFQATT, SNEGSKA (reference sequence). After removal of 3 bases from V and 8 bases from J, the junction contained 13 bases not matched to a gene. The CDR3 runs to 16 residues.

This clonotype was seen only a few times. This chain links TRBV5-1 with TRBJ2-1, with TRBD2 identical over 10 bases. The length of the CDR3 is 15 residues. V was pared by 7 bases and J by 2 bases, with 6 bases of the junction left unmatched. The germline gives CDR1 SGHRS, CDR2 YFSETQ. DNA for the CDR3: TGCGCCAGCGGGTCGGGGACTAGCGCCTACAATGAGCAGTTCTTC. Residues: CASGSGTSAYNEQFF.

The chain links TRBV7-2 to TRBJ1-4, with D maybe TRBD1 (5 bases). V lost 2 bases, J lost 9 bases, and 7 bases lay in between. The CDR3 has 12 residues. Per the germline V gene, CDR1 is SGHTA and CDR2 is FQGNSA. CDR3 region: CASSLPGQKLFF. CDR3 coding DNA: TGTGCCAGCAGCTTACCAGGGCAAAAACTGTTTTTT.

In this sample, this clonotype turned up many times. The J gene is TRBJ2-3, the V gene TRBV7-9, with D unresolved. Germline CDR1 and CDR2: SEHNR and FQNEAQ (reference sequence). CDR3 size: 14 residues. Trimming took 1 base from V and 6 from J, leaving 11 bases between them. In DNA, the CDR3 is TGTGCCAGCAGCTTAGGGCCGCTTGTGGATACGCAGTATTTT. Amino acids: CASSLGPLVDTQYF.

The table lists this clonotype with a few counts. This chain joins TRBV24-1 and TRBJ2-7; no definite D call. Germline V gene sequence: CDR1 KGHDR, CDR2 SFDVKD. The CDR3 is 13 residues long. Between the trimmed V and J ends, which lost 2 bases and 3 bases, there was a span of 7 bases. The CDR3 coding sequence is TGTGCCACCAGTGATTCTGGCGGCTACGAGCAGTACTTC. The encoded protein is CATSDSGGYEQYF.

This sequence joins TRBV20-1 and TRBJ2-6, with D possibly being TRBD2 (5 bases). V was cut by 3 bases and J by 5 bases, with 17 bases left in between. Germline-derived CDR1 and CDR2 are DFQATT and SNEGSKA (reference sequence). The CDR3 extends over 16 amino acids. The CDR3 region is CSARGSGGGWANVLTF. CDR3 nucleotides: TGCAGTGCTAGGGGGAGCGGTGGTGGTTGGGCCAACGTCCTGACTTTC.

The sample holds many counts of this clonotype. The V and J genes are TRBV7-9 and TRBJ2-5, with unresolved D. CDR3 length: 14 residues. The V gene lost 1 base and the J gene lost 5 bases, with 11 bases spanning the gap. Germline values: CDR1 SEHNR, CDR2 FQNEAQ (reference sequence). CDR3 protein: CASSLGGPRETQYF. CDR3 sequence (DNA): TGTGCCAGCAGCTTAGGGGGTCCTCGGGAGACCCAGTACTTC.

This clonotype has only a few counts. The V gene is TRBV4-3, the J gene TRBJ2-3, with TRBD2 matching over 7 bases. J gave up 4 bases and V 0 bases, and 7 bases lay outside the gene matches. CDR1 is LGHNA and CDR2 is YSLEER in the germline V gene. The CDR3 runs to 16 residues. The CDR3 DNA sequence: TGCGCCAGCAGCCAAGATTTTGGGAGGGCCGCAGATACGCAGTATTTT. Amino acids: CASSQDFGRAADTQYF.

This sequence joins TRBV6-5 and TRBJ2-1, with 10 bases matching TRBD1. CDR3 size: 17 residues. Germline V lookup: CDR1 MNHEY, CDR2 SVGAGI. V shed 6 bases, J shed 4 bases, and the junction held 12 bases outside the gene matches. The CDR3 bases are TGTGCCAGCAGGATCCCCCCGGGACAGGGGACTTACAATGAGCAGTTCTTC. Its translation is CASRIPPGQGTYNEQFF.

This chain connects TRBV5-1 to TRBJ2-7; 8 bases map to TRBD1. The CDR3 runs 14 residues. Trimming took 0 bases from V and 5 from J; bases not matched to a gene: 4. Germline V gene sequence: CDR1 SGHRS, CDR2 YFSETQ. CDR3: CASSLGQGYDEQYF. Written as DNA, the CDR3 is TGCGCCAGCAGCTTGGGACAGGGGTACGACGAGCAGTACTTC.

The gene calls are TRBV4-1 and TRBJ2-1; 15 bases line up with TRBD2. This CDR3 region has 18 residues. Germline V gene data show CDR1 as MGHRA and CDR2 as YSYEKL. V was pared by 4 bases and J by 0 bases, with 4 bases of the junction left unmatched. The CDR3 nucleotides are TGCGCCAGCAGCCGCGGACTAGCGGGAGGGCTCTCCTACAATGAGCAGTTCTTC. Its translation: CASSRGLAGGLSYNEQFF.